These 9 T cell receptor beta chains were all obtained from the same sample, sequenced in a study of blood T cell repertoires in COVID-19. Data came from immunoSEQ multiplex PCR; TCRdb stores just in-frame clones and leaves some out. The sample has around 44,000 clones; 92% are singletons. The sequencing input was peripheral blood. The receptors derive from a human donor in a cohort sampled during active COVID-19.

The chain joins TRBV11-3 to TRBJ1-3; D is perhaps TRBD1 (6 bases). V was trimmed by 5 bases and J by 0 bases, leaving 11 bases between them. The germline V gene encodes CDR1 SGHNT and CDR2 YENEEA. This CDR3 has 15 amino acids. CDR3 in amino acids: CASSEGQPSGNTIYF. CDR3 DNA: TGTGCCAGCAGCGAAGGACAGCCCTCTGGAAACACCATATATTTT. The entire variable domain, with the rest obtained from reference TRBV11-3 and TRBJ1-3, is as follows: EAGVVQSPRYKIIEKKQPVAFWCNPISGHNTLYWYLQNLGQGPELLIRYENEEAVDDSQLPKDRFSAERLKGVDSTLKIQPAELGDSAVYLCASSEGQPSGNTIYFGEGSWLTVV.

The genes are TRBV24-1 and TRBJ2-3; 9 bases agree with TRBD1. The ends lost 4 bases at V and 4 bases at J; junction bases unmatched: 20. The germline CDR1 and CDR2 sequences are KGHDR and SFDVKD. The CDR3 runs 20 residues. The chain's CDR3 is CATSDPPGQGKTESSDTQYF. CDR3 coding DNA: TGTGCCACCAGTGACCCCCCGGGACAGGGTAAAACTGAGAGCTCAGATACGCAGTATTTT.

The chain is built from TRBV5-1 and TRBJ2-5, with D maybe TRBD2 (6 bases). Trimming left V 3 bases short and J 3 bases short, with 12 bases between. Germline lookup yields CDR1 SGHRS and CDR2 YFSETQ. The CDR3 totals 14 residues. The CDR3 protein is CASSWIAEKETQYF. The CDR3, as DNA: TGCGCCAGCAGCTGGATAGCGGAAAAAGAGACCCAGTACTTC. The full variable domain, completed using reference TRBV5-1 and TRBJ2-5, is KAGVTQTPRYLIKTRGQQVTLSCSPISGHRSVSWYQQTPGQGLQFLFEYFSETQRNKGNFPGRFSGRQFSNSRSEMNVSTLELGDSALYLCASSWIAEKETQYFGPGTRLLVL.

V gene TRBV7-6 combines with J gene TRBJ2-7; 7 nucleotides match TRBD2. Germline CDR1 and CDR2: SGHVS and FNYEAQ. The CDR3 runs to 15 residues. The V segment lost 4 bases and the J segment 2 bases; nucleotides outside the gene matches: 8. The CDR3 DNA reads TGTGCCAGCAGCTCAGTAGCGGGTTTTACCTACGAGCAGTACTTC. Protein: CASSSVAGFTYEQYF.

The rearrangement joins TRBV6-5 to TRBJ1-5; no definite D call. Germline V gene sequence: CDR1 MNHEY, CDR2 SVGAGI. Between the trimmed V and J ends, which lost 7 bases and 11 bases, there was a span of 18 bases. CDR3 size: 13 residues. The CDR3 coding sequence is TGTGCCAGCACGGAACCGGGTCGGGAGGCCCAGCATTTT. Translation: CASTEPGREAQHF.

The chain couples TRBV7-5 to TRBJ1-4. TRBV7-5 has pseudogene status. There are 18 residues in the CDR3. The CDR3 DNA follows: TGTGCCAGAAGCTCGCTTCAGGGGAGGGTGGTTTCTAATGAAAAACTGTTTTTT. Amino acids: CARSSLQGRVVSNEKLFF.

This CDR3 reads CASSQLTGDGYTF. In nucleotides, the CDR3 is TGCGCCAGCAGCCAGCTAACAGGGGATGGCTACACCTTC. V is TRBV4-1 and J is TRBJ1-2, with TRBD1 matching 7 bases. Germline values: CDR1 MGHRA, CDR2 YSYEKL. The J segment lost 6 bases and the V segment lost 3 bases, leaving 4 bases of the junction unmatched. The CDR3 is 13 amino acids.

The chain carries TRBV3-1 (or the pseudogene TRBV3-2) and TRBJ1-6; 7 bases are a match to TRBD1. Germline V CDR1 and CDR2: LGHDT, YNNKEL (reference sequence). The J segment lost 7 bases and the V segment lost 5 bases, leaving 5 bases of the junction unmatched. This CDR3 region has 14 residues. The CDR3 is CASSNRDSNSPLHF. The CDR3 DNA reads TGTGCCAGCAGCAACCGGGACAGCAATTCACCCCTCCACTTT.

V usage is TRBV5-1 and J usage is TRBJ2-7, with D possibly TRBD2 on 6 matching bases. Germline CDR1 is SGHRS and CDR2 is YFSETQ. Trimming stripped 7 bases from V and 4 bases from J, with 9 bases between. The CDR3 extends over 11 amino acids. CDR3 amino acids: CASRSGYEQYF. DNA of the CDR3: TGCGCCAGCCGTAGCGGATACGAGCAGTACTTC.